This T cell receptor (beta chain) was captured by sequencing in a study of CD8 T cells in ankylosing spondylitis. Study findings and constraints: What appeared characteristic of ankylosing spondylitis blood was a TCR beta motif of fewer than ten highly homologous variants. In synovial fluid and blood from reactive arthritis, some motif variants were previously reported. Reportedly, disease-linked clones are significantly enriched in ankylosing spondylitis patients' matched synovial fluid. Disease-associated clonotypes exhibited CD8+ identity and were relatively infrequent in peripheral blood.

Germline V gives CDR1 MDHEN, CDR2 SYDVKM. V dropped 8 bases and J dropped 1; count of bases not matched to a gene: 2. The CDR3 is 14 amino acids. Making use of molecular barcodes, quantitative 5'-RACE generated TCR beta libraries. From the 5' RACE reads, TCRdb called clonotypes with MiXCR, one entry per CDR3 protein. The table includes about 390,000 distinct CDR3 sequences, 20% to 25% detected once. Comments on this clonotype: Its antigen is as yet unknown.

The sample taken for sequencing was blood, either unsorted or a sorted T cell fraction (not recorded which). This chain joins TRBV28 and TRBJ2-3; TRBD1 matches 11 bases. The sequence was obtained from a male donor with ankylosing spondylitis. The CDR3 DNA sequence: TGTGCCAGCGGACAGGGGGCGGGCACAGATACGCAGTATTTT. It encodes CASGQGAGTDTQYF. The full variable domain, rest sourced from reference TRBV28 and TRBJ2-3, is DVKVTQSSRYLVKRTGEKVFLECVQDMDHENMFWYRQDPGLGLRLIYFSYDVKMKEKGDIPEGYSVSREKKERFSLILESASTNQTSMYLCASGQGAGTDTQYFGPGTRLTVL.